This TCR beta chain was profiled in a study of monozygotic twins with inflammatory bowel disease. TCRdb re-called the 5' RACE reads and gives one entry per CDR3 protein, without DNA. The sample has around 220,000 distinct CDR3 sequences. Germline V lookup: CDR1 LNHNV, CDR2 YYDKDF (reference sequence). The CDR3 extends over 14 amino acids. The clonotype comes from a human donor with ulcerative colitis or Crohn's disease, or a healthy co-twin of an affected twin (not recorded which). Sequencing was performed on blood. J is TRBJ1-2 and V is TRBV15; TCRdb names TRBD1, which stays unverified in the absence of DNA. This CDR3 is CATSRPRQGGGYTF. Full variable domain (remainder filled in from reference TRBV15 and TRBJ1-2): DAMVIQNPRYQVTQFGKPVTLSCSQTLNHNVMYWYQQKSSQAPKLLFHYYDKDFNNEADTPDNFQSRRPNTSFCFLDIRSPGLGDTAMYLCATSRPRQGGGYTFGSGTRLTVV.